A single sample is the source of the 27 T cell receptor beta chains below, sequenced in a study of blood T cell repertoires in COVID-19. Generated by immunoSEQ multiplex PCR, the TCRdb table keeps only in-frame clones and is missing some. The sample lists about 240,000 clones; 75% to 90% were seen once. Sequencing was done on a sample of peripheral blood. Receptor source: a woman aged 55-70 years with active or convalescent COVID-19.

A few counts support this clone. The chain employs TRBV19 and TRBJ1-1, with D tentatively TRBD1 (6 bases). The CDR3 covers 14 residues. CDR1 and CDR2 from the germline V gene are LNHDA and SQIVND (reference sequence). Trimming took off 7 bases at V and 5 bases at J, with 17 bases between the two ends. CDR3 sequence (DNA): TGTGCCAGTAACAAACAGGGAAGTGGGACTGAAGCTTTCTTT. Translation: CASNKQGSGTEAFF.

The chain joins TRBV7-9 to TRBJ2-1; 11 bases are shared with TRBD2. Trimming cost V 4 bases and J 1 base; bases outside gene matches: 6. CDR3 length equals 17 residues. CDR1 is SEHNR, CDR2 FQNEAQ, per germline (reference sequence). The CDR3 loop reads CASSWASGGPSYNEQFF. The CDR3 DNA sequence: TGTGCCAGCAGCTGGGCTAGCGGGGGGCCTTCCTACAATGAGCAGTTCTTC.

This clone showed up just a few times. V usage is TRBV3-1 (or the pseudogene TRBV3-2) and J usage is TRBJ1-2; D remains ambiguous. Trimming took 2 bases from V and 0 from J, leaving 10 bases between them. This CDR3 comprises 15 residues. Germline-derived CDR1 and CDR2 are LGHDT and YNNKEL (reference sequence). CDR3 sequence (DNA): TGTGCCAGCAGCCAACTGGGAGGGACTAACTATGGCTACACCTTC. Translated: CASSQLGGTNYGYTF.

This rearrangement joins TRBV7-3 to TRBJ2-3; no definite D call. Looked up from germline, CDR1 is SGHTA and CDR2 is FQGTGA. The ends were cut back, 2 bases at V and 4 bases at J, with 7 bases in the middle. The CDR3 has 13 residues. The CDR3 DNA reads TGTGCCAGCAGCTTATCCAGCGCAGATACGCAGTATTTT. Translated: CASSLSSADTQYF.

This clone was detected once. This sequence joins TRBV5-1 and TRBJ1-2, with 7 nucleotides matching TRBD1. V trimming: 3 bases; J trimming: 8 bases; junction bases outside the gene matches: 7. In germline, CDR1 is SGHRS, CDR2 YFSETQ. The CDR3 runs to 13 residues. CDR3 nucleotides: TGCGCCAGCAGCTCACAGGGGTTGGGGGGCTACACCTTC. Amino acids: CASSSQGLGGYTF.

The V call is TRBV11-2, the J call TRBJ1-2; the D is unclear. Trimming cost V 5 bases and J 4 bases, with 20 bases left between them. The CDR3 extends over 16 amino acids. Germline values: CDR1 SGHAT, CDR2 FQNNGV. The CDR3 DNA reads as TGTGCCAGCAGCCCACGAGCGAATCGGCATAGCTATGGCTACACCTTC. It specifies CASSPRANRHSYGYTF.

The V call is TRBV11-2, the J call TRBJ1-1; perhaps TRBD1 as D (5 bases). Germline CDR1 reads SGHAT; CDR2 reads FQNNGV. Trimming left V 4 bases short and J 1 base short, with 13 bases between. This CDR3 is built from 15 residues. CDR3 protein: CASSSTGTWNTEAFF. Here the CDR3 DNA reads TGTGCCAGCAGCTCCACAGGTACATGGAACACTGAAGCTTTCTTT.

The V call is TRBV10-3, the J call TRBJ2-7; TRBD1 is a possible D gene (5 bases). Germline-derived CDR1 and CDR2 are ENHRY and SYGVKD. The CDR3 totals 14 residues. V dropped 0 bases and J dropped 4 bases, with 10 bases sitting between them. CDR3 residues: CAISESGARYEQYF. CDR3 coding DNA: TGTGCCATCAGTGAGTCAGGGGCACGGTACGAGCAGTACTTC.

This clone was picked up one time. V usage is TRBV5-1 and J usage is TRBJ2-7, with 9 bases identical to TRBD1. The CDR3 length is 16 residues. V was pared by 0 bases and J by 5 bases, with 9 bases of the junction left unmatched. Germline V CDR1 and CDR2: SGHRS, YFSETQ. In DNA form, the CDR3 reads TGCGCCAGCAGCTTGGGGGTTGGGACAGGGTTCGACGAGCAGTACTTC. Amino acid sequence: CASSLGVGTGFDEQYF. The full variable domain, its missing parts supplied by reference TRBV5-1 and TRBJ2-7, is KAGVTQTPRYLIKTRGQQVTLSCSPISGHRSVSWYQQTPGQGLQFLFEYFSETQRNKGNFPGRFSGRQFSNSRSEMNVSTLELGDSALYLCASSLGVGTGFDEQYFGPGTRLTVT.

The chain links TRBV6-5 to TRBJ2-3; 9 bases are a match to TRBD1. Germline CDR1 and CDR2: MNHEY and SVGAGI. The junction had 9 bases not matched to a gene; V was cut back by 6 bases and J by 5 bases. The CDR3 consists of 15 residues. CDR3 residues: CASSRRTGEIDTQYF. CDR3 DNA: TGTGCCAGCAGCCGCCGGACAGGGGAAATAGATACGCAGTATTTT.

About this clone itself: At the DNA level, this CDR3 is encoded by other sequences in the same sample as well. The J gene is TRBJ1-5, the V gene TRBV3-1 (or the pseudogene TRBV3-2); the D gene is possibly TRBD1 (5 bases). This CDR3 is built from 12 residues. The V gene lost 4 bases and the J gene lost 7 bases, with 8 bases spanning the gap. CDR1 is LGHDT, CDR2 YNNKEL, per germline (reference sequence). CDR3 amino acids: CASSPQGQPQHF. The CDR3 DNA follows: TGTGCCAGCAGCCCCCAGGGACAGCCCCAGCATTTT.

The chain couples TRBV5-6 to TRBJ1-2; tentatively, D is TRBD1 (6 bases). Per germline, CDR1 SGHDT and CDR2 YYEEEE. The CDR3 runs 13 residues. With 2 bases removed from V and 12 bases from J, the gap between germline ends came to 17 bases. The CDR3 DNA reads TGTGCCAGCAGCTTTTTCACAGGGTCCTTTCACACCTTC. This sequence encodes CASSFFTGSFHTF.

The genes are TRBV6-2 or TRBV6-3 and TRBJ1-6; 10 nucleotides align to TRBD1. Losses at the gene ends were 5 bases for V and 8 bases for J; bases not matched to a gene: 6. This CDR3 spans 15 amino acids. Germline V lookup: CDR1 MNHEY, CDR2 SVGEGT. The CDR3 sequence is CASSDAGQGHSPLHF. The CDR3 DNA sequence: TGTGCCAGCAGTGACGCGGGACAGGGGCATTCACCCCTCCACTTT.

CDR3 DNA: TGCGCCAGCAGCTTGGAGGCGGGGGGGCTCGGCACAGATACGCAGTATTTT. It translates to CASSLEAGGLGTDTQYF. This chain links TRBV5-1 with TRBJ2-3; TRBD2 matches at 9 bases. Germline values: CDR1 SGHRS, CDR2 YFSETQ. This CDR3 contains 17 residues. V lost 0 bases and J lost 1; bases outside the gene matches: 6.

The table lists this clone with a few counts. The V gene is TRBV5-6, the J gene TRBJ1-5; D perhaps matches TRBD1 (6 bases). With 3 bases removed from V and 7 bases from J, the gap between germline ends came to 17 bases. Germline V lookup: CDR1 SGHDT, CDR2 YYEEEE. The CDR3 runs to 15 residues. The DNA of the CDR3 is TGTGCCAGCAGCTGGCGACAGGACCCTAACCAGCCCCAGCATTTT. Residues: CASSWRQDPNQPQHF.

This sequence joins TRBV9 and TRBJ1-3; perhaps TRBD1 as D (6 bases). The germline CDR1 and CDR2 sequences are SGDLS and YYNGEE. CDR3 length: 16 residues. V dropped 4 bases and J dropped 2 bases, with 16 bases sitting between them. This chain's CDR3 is CASSSNPTGPGNTIYF. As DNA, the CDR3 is TGTGCCAGCAGCTCCAACCCGACAGGCCCTGGAAACACCATATATTTT.

In DNA, the CDR3 is TGTGCCAGCAGCTTAGCCTCTTACAGACCGGCTAACTATGGCTACACCTTC. Its protein is CASSLASYRPANYGYTF. V is TRBV7-8 and J is TRBJ1-2; D is ambiguous. V shed 0 bases and J shed 0 bases, with 14 bases lying between them. This CDR3 contains 17 residues. Looked up from germline, CDR1 is SGHVS and CDR2 is FQNEAQ.

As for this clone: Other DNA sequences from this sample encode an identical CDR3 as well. The CDR3 region has the DNA TGTGCCAGCGAAGGCGGTCCCACAGATACGCAGTATTTT. Translating it yields CASEGGPTDTQYF. The rearrangement joins TRBV6-5 to TRBJ2-3; no firm D call. This CDR3 is built from 13 residues. Germline V gene data show CDR1 as MNHEY and CDR2 as SVGAGI. V was cut by 8 bases and J by 2 bases, with 11 bases left in between.

CDR3: CASSPPGQLNYGYTF. In nucleotides, the CDR3 is TGTGCCAGCAGTCCGCCGGGACAGCTGAACTATGGCTACACCTTC. The chain couples TRBV6-5 to TRBJ1-2, with 7 bases that match TRBD1. Germline V gene sequence: CDR1 MNHEY, CDR2 SVGAGI. CDR3 length equals 15 residues. J gave up 2 bases and V 5 bases, and 8 bases lay outside the gene matches.

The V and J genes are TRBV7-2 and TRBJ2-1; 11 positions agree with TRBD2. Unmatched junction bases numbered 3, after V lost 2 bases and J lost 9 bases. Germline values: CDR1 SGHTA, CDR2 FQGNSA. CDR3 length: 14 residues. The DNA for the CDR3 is TGTGCCAGCAGCTTACTACTAGCGGGGGTTGAGCAGTTCTTC. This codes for CASSLLLAGVEQFF.

CDR3 loop: CSVDTGNTEAFF. CDR3 nucleotide sequence: TGCAGCGTTGATACAGGGAACACTGAAGCTTTCTTT. The chain carries TRBV29-1 and TRBJ1-1; possibly TRBD1 for D (5 bases). V lost 3 bases to trimming and J lost 1 base, with 6 bases between them. CDR1 is SQVTM, CDR2 ANQGSEA, per germline. CDR3 length equals 12 residues.

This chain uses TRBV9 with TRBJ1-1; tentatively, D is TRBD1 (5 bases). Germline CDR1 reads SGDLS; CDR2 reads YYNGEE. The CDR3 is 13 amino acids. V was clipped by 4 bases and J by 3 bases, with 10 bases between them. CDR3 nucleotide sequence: TGTGCCAGCAGCCGATGGGGGGACACTGAAGCTTTCTTT. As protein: CASSRWGDTEAFF.

The CDR3 loop reads CASSSSGGVTGELFF. The CDR3 DNA is TGTGCCAGCAGTTCTAGCGGGGGGGTCACCGGGGAGCTGTTTTTT. This chain uses TRBV6-2 or TRBV6-3 with TRBJ2-2; 12 bases match TRBD2. Germline lookup yields CDR1 MNHEY and CDR2 SVGEGT. With 4 bases clipped from V and 4 bases from J, the junction kept 1 base outside the gene matches. CDR3 length: 15 residues.

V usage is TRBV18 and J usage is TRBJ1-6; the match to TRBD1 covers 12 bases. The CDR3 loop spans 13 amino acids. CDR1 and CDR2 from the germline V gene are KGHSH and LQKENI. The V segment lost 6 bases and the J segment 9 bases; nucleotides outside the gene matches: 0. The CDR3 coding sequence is TGTGCCAGCTCGGGACAGGGGGCTTCACCCCTCCACTTT. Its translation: CASSGQGASPLHF.

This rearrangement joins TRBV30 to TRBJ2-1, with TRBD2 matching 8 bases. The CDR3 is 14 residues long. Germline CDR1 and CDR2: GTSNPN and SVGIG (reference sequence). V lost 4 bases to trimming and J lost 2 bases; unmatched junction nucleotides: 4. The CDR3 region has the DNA TGTGCCTGGAAGGGGACTAGTCCCTACAATGAGCAGTTCTTC. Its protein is CAWKGTSPYNEQFF.

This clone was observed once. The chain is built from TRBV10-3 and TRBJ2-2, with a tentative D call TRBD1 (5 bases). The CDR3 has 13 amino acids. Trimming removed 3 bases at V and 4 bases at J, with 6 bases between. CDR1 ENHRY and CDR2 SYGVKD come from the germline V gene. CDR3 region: CAISDRVTGELFF. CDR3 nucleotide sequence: TGTGCCATCAGTGACAGGGTCACCGGGGAGCTGTTTTTT.

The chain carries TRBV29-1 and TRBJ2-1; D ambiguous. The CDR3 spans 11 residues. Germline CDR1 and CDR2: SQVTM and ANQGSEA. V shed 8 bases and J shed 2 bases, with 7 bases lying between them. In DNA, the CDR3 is TGCAGCACTCTGGCCTACAATGAGCAGTTCTTC. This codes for CSTLAYNEQFF.